The T cell receptor (beta chain) under discussion was sequenced for a study of shared clonotypes between healthy human individuals. General study points: Only blood samples were collected, and tissue repertoires likely differ.

V was pared by 7 bases and J by 11 bases, with 13 bases between. CDR1 is MNHEY and CDR2 is SVGAGI in the germline V gene. The CDR3 has 11 residues. As for this clone: Its antigen is currently unknown.

Generated by immunoSEQ multiplex PCR, the TCRdb table keeps only in-frame clones and is missing some. This table has approximately 1.5 million clones, approximately 98.5% appearing once. The sequencing input was naive CD4+ T cells sorted from blood. Subset: CD45RA+ positively selected. The V call is TRBV6-5, the J call TRBJ2-3; perhaps TRBD1 as D (6 bases). This sequence was found in a man aged 25 to 40 in good health. Here the CDR3 DNA reads TGTGCCAGCACTAAAACGGGACAGCAGTATTTT. Its protein product is CASTKTGQQYF.